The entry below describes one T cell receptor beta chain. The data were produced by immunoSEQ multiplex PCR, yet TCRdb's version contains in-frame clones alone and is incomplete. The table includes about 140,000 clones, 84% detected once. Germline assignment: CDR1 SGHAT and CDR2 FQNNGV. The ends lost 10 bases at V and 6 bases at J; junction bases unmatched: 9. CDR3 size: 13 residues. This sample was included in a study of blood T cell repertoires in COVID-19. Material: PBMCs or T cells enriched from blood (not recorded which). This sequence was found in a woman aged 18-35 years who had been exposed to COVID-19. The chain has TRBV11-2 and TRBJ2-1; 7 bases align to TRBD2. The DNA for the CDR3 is TGTGCCACGGGCGGGAGTAGGCGCAATGAGCAGTTCTTC. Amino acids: CATGGSRRNEQFF.